Below are 4 T cell receptor beta chains sequenced from a single sample in a study of blood T cell repertoires in COVID-19. Sequenced by immunoSEQ multiplex PCR; TCRdb stores in-frame clones only, minus some. This table holds approximately 430,000 clones, more than 80% found once. Sequencing was performed on peripheral blood. The receptors were gathered from a woman younger than 45 with active or convalescent COVID-19.

The V and J genes are TRBV19 and TRBJ2-7; D is possibly TRBD2 (5 bases). The germline CDR1 and CDR2 sequences are LNHDA and SQIVND (reference sequence). V dropped 3 bases and J dropped 0 bases, with 9 bases sitting between them. This CDR3 contains 14 residues. This CDR3 is CASSMRGSSYEQYF. The CDR3, as DNA: TGTGCCAGTAGTATGAGAGGGAGCTCCTACGAGCAGTACTTC. The full variable domain, completed using reference TRBV19 and TRBJ2-7, is DGGITQSPKYLFRKEGQNVTLSCEQNLNHDAMYWYRQDPGQGLRLIYYSQIVNDFQKGDIAEGYSVSREKKESFPLTVTSAQKNPTAFYLCASSMRGSSYEQYFGPGTRLTVT.

For the CDR3, the DNA is TGTGCCAGCAGCTTAGCAGGGCCTAATGAAAAACTGTTTTTT. Translated, it gives CASSLAGPNEKLFF. This chain connects TRBV13 to TRBJ1-4; tentatively, D is TRBD1 (5 bases). This CDR3 is 14 amino acids long. V lost 1 base and J lost 3, with 6 bases in between. CDR1 and CDR2 from the germline V gene are PRHDT and FYEKMQ (reference sequence). The variable domain in full, with the rest retrieved from reference TRBV13 and TRBJ1-4, is AAGVIQSPRHLIKEKRETATLKCYPIPRHDTVYWYQQGPGQDPQFLISFYEKMQSDKGSIPDRFSAQQFSDYHSELNMSSLELGDSALYFCASSLAGPNEKLFFGSGTQLSVL.

The chain combines TRBV3-1 (or the pseudogene TRBV3-2) with TRBJ1-1, with TRBD1 matching over 8 bases. CDR1 is LGHDT, CDR2 YNNKEL, per germline (reference sequence). The CDR3 covers 17 residues. V shed 4 bases and J 4 bases; nucleotides not matched to a gene: 14. CDR3 coding DNA: TGTGCCAGCAGCCTAAAAAAGACGACAGGGGCTGCCACTGAAGCTTTCTTT. Residues: CASSLKKTTGAATEAFF.

J is TRBJ1-5 and V is TRBV4-1, with TRBD1 as a possible D gene (6 bases). Trimming cost V 0 bases and J 2 bases, with 11 bases left between them. The CDR3 has 16 amino acids. Germline V gene sequence: CDR1 MGHRA, CDR2 YSYEKL. The CDR3: CASSQDYGGRNQPQHF. In DNA form, the CDR3 reads TGCGCCAGCAGCCAAGATTACGGGGGGCGCAATCAGCCCCAGCATTTT.